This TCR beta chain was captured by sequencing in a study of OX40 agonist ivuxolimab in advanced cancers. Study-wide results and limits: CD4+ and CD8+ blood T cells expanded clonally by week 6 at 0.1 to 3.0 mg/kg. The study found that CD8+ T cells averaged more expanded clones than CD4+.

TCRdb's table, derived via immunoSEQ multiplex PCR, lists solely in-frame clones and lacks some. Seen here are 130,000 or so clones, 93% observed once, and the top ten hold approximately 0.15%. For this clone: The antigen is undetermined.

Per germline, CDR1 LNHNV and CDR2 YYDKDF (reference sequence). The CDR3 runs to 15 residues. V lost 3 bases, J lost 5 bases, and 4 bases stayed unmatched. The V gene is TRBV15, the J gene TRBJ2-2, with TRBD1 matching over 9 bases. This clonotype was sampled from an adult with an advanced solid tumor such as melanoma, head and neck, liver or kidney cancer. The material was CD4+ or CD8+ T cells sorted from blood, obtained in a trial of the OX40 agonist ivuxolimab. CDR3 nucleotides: TGTGCCACCAGCAGTACAGGGGGCTGGACCGGGGAGCTGTTTTTT. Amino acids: CATSSTGGWTGELFF.